This T cell receptor beta chain comes out of a study of T cell clones after liver transplantation. Study-wide findings and caveats: Compared with third party-reactive sequences, donor-reactive ones declined more, independent of withdrawal success.

For this clone: The antigen remains unidentified.

The data were produced by immunoSEQ multiplex PCR, yet TCRdb's version contains in-frame clones alone and is incomplete. The table shows approximately 18,000 clones, with 80% to 90% occurring only once. This CDR3 comprises 14 residues. CDR1 is SGHRS, CDR2 YFSETQ, per germline. The V and J ends lost 5 bases and 4 bases respectively, with 13 bases between them. The gene calls are TRBV5-1 and TRBJ2-1; possibly TRBD2 for D (6 bases). This sequence was found in a human patient who received a liver transplant. Some T cells here may be from the graft donor. The sequences come from CD8+ T cells from blood, collected approximately 45 months after liver transplant. CDR3 region: CASSGGGTYNEQFF. The CDR3 region has the DNA TGCGCCAGCAGTGGAGGCGGGACTTACAATGAGCAGTTCTTC.